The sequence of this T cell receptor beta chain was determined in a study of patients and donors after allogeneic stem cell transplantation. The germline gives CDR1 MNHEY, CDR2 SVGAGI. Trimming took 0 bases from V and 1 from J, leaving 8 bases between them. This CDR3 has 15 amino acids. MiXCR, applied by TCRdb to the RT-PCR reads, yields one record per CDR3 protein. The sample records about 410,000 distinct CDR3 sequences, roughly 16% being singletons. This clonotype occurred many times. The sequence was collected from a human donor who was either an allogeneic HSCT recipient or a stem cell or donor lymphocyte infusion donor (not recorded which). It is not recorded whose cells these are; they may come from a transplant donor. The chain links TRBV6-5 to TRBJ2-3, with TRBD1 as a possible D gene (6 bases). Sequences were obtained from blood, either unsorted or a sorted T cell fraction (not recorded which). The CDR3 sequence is CASSYSHRGTDTQYF. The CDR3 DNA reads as TGTGCCAGCAGTTACTCCCACAGGGGCACAGATACGCAGTATTTT.